The entry below gives a single T cell receptor (beta chain) sequence along with its context. The protocol was immunoSEQ multiplex PCR, while the TCRdb copy is restricted to in-frame clones and leaves out a portion. The repertoire includes tens of thousands of clones, 86% of them detected once, and roughly 0.5% sits in the top ten. The sample is drawn from a study of OX40 agonist ivuxolimab in advanced cancers. The CDR3 length is 13 residues. Germline-derived CDR1 and CDR2 are SGHKS and YYEKEE (reference sequence). V lost 5 bases, J lost 4 bases, and 13 bases lay in between. This specimen consisted of CD4+ or CD8+ T cells sorted from blood, obtained in a trial of the OX40 agonist ivuxolimab. The V gene is TRBV5-5, the J gene TRBJ2-7; the D is unclear. The TCR comes from an adult with an advanced solid tumor such as melanoma, head and neck, liver or kidney cancer. This CDR3 is CASRIEDGYEQYF. Written as DNA, the CDR3 is TGTGCCAGCAGGATAGAGGACGGTTACGAGCAGTACTTC.